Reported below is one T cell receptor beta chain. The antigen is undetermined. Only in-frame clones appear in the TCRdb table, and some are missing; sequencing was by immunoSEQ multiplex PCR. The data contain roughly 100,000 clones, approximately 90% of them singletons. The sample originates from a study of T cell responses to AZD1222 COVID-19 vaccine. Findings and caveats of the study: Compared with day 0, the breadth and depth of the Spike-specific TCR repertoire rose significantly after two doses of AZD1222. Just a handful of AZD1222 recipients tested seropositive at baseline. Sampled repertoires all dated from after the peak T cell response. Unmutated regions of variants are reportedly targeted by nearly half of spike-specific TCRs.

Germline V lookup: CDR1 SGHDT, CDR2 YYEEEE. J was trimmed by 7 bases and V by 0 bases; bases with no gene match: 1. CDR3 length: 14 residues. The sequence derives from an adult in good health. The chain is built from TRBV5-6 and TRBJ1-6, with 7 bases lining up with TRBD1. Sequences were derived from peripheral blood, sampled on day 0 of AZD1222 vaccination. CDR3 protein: CASSLDRGNSPLHF. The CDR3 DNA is TGTGCCAGCAGCTTGGACAGGGGCAATTCACCCCTCCACTTT.